This TCR beta chain was recorded in a study of cytomegalovirus exposure and HLA in healthy donors. PCR employed 60 Vbeta and 13 Jbeta primers. Repertoires were generated with immunoSEQ multiplex PCR, while TCRdb's copy carries only in-frame clones and drops some. The repertoire has 20,000 to 30,000 clones, more than 75% of them found once; the top ten carry about 4.2%. Sequencing used PBMCs. This TCR came from a male donor in good health and CMV-seronegative.

In DNA, the CDR3 is TGTGCCAGCAGCCAAGATGAGACTTACAGGGAGCAGTTCTTC. Residues: CASSQDETYREQFF. The genes are TRBV4-2 and TRBJ2-1; TRBD1 is a possible D gene (5 bases). The CDR3 is 14 amino acids. Trimming took off 0 bases at V and 10 bases at J, with 13 bases between the two ends. Germline-derived CDR1 and CDR2 are LGHNA and YNFKEQ.